This T cell receptor beta chain was sequenced for a study of siplizumab effects on memory and regulatory T cells. Germline V CDR1 and CDR2: SGHVS, FQNEAQ. Deletions cut 5 bases from V and 0 bases from J, with 17 bases between. The CDR3 sequence is 18 residues long. The table came from immunoSEQ multiplex PCR; TCRdb's copy has only in-frame clones and leaves some out. The repertoire holds just over 50,000 clones, with roughly 97% as singletons. The sample comprised naive CD4+ T cells sorted from blood. This clonotype originated in a human donor in good health. The chain uses TRBV7-8 and TRBJ2-6; the D gene is possibly TRBD2 (5 bases). The CDR3 region is CASSPRVSGNSGANVLTF. In DNA, the CDR3 is TGTGCCAGCAGCCCAAGGGTGTCGGGGAACTCTGGGGCCAACGTCCTGACTTTC.